This T cell receptor beta chain was captured in a study of T cells in pancreatic ductal adenocarcinoma. Selected pancreatic ductal adenocarcinoma patients had undergone surgery without neoadjuvant therapy. Study results and caveats: Compared with tumor, blood showed more total productive templates and about 8-fold more clonotypes. Enrichment of CD45RO+ effector over naive T cells in tumors may bias clonality. Tumor and blood clonality did not differ significantly, about 0.1 versus 0.071. The resected pancreatic cancer cohort was biased toward the minority with early-stage disease.

TCRdb's table, derived via immunoSEQ multiplex PCR, lists solely in-frame clones and lacks some. The repertoire holds more than 85,000 clones, 90% to 95% seen once, with 3.1% in the top ten. Notes on this clone: Its antigen is as yet unknown.

V was clipped by 6 bases and J by 6 bases; unmatched bases: 2. The CDR3 length is 11 residues. Germline loops: CDR1 MNHNY, CDR2 SVGAGI (reference sequence). The chain couples TRBV6-6 to TRBJ2-7; 7 bases align to TRBD2. The receptor was derived from a human donor with pancreatic ductal adenocarcinoma. Source material: PBMCs. The chain's CDR3 is CASRGGSEQYF. For the CDR3, the DNA is TGTGCCAGCAGGGGCGGGAGCGAGCAGTACTTC.